This T cell receptor (beta chain) was recorded in a study of T cell repertoires in cytomegalovirus infection. Study at large: An indication of both CMV infection and matching HLA type came from public TCR beta signatures.

A word on this clonotype: Its antigen is unknown.

TCRdb ran MiXCR on the reads and lists one entry per CDR3 protein. The sample includes roughly 190,000 distinct CDR3 sequences, roughly 9% of them seen just once. Study-wide points: Cumulative frequency of public TCR beta families picked out carriers of CMV plus the relevant HLA. HLA-C-restricted CMV clonotypes gave the most frequent clonotype in two of eight donors.

Per the germline V gene, CDR1 is ENHRY and CDR2 is SYGVKD. Trimming took 3 bases from V and 7 from J; bases not matched to a gene: 9. The CDR3 length is 18 residues. Input material: PBMCs. The sequence was obtained from a human donor in good health (CMV status not recorded). Some clones in this sample may be carry-over from other donors' samples. The chain couples TRBV10-3 to TRBJ2-4; 16 bases fit TRBD2. CDR3 in DNA: TGTGCCATCAGTGATCCCGGGACTAGCGGGAGGGCCGGGAACATTCAGTACTTC. Translated, it gives CAISDPGTSGRAGNIQYF.